This T cell receptor (beta chain) was recovered during a study of blood T cells in healthy people across ages. CDR3 length: 16 amino acids. Germline CDR1 is SGDLS and CDR2 is YYNGEE. The authors ran a second PCR of about 6 to 12 cycles using a sample-barcoded 5' primer and a J-beta primer mix. Via MiXCR, TCRdb re-called the 5' RACE reads, giving one row per CDR3 protein. This table has around 750,000 distinct CDR3 sequences, about 53% appearing once. A remark on this clonotype: At one end the junction does not follow the germline gene, possibly because of a read error.

The source is a man of 80 years or more in good health. The sequenced sample was blood. The V gene is TRBV9, the J gene TRBJ2-4, with TRBD2 identical over 14 bases. The CDR3 region has the DNA TGTACCAGCAGCCCCCCCGGGACTAGCGGGAGAAACATTCAGTACTTC. Encoded protein: CTSSPPGTSGRNIQYF.